This entry lists 32 T cell receptor beta chains sequenced from one sample in a study of CD8 T cells in Susac syndrome. Random hexamers primed reverse transcription of about 0.5 to 1 ug RNA. Using its own MiXCR run on the immunoSEQ multiplex PCR reads, TCRdb lists one record per CDR3 protein. The sample records 150,000 to 200,000 distinct CDR3 sequences, roughly 94% being singletons. Input material: CD8+ T cells from PBMCs. The source is a human donor with Susac syndrome.

This chain links TRBV19 with TRBJ2-3, with unresolved D. Germline assignment: CDR1 LNHDA and CDR2 SQIVND (reference sequence). This CDR3 comprises 14 residues. V was cut by 5 bases and J by 2 bases, with 11 bases left in between. CDR3 DNA: TGTGCCAGTAGTGTTCGCGGTACCACAGATACGCAGTATTTT. Translated, it gives CASSVRGTTDTQYF.

The chain recombines TRBV9 with TRBJ1-2; 8 bases are a match to TRBD1. Germline loops: CDR1 SGDLS, CDR2 YYNGEE. The CDR3 consists of 13 residues. After removal of 5 bases from V and 6 bases from J, the junction contained 6 bases not matched to a gene. The CDR3 reads CASSPDRDHGYTF. For the CDR3, the DNA is TGTGCCAGCAGTCCGGACAGGGATCATGGCTACACCTTC.

The count of this clonotype is one. The gene calls are TRBV9 and TRBJ1-2, with D maybe TRBD1 (5 bases). CDR1 and CDR2 (germline): SGDLS, YYNGEE. Trimming took off 3 bases at V and 0 bases at J, with 9 bases between the two ends. The CDR3 is 14 amino acids. As DNA, the CDR3 is TGTGCCAGCAGCGCCGGGGGAGCTAACTATGGCTACACCTTC. Protein product: CASSAGGANYGYTF.

The chain employs TRBV20-1 and TRBJ2-7; tentatively, D is TRBD1 (6 bases). CDR1 is DFQATT and CDR2 is SNEGSKA in the germline V gene (reference sequence). This CDR3 contains 15 residues. Trimming shortened V by 0 bases and J by 5 bases, and 17 bases separated the two germline ends. CDR3 loop: CSARDIGRGLNEQYF. The DNA for the CDR3 is TGCAGTGCTAGAGATATAGGCAGGGGCTTGAACGAGCAGTACTTC.

The J gene is TRBJ2-5, the V gene TRBV28, with 10 nucleotides matching TRBD1. Germline V lookup: CDR1 MDHEN, CDR2 SYDVKM. V was clipped by 5 bases and J by 5 bases; unmatched bases: 5. The CDR3 extends over 14 amino acids. The CDR3 spells CASSDRGQGETQYF. In DNA, the CDR3 is TGTGCCAGCAGTGACAGGGGGCAGGGGGAGACCCAGTACTTC.

The CDR3 region is CASSIRQGIYGSNEQFF. CDR3 sequence (DNA): TGCGCCAGCAGCATTCGACAGGGAATTTATGGGTCGAATGAGCAGTTCTTC. The chain recombines TRBV5-1 with TRBJ2-1; 7 nucleotides align to TRBD1. V gave up 4 bases and J gave up 7 bases; unmatched junction bases: 17. The V gene's germline CDR1 is SGHRS and CDR2 YFSETQ. The CDR3 sequence is 17 residues long.

V and J are TRBV2 and TRBJ2-3; 10 bases match TRBD2. Germline CDR1 and CDR2: SNHLY and FYNNEI. The CDR3 spans 16 residues. With 1 base clipped from V and 4 bases from J, the junction kept 5 bases outside the gene matches. The CDR3: CASSEEAGGISDTQYF. DNA of the CDR3: TGTGCCAGCAGTGAAGAAGCGGGAGGGATCTCAGATACGCAGTATTTT.

The chain links TRBV29-1 to TRBJ2-1; D is perhaps TRBD1 (6 bases). CDR1 is SQVTM, CDR2 ANQGSEA, per germline. Trimming left V 4 bases short and J 0 bases short, with 22 bases between. The CDR3 covers 18 residues. CDR3 coding DNA: TGCAGCGTTGCAGGGGCCCGTCATGATGAGAGCTCCTACAATGAGCAGTTCTTC. Protein sequence: CSVAGARHDESSYNEQFF.

The chain combines TRBV6-6 with TRBJ1-2; D is undetermined. Deletions cut 0 bases from V and 0 bases from J, with 11 bases between. Germline loops: CDR1 MNHNY, CDR2 SVGAGI (reference sequence). The CDR3 sequence is 16 residues long. CDR3 sequence reads: CASSYSRTTSNYGYTF. For the CDR3, the DNA is TGTGCCAGCAGTTACTCTCGGACTACCTCTAACTATGGCTACACCTTC.

The genes are TRBV7-8 and TRBJ2-3; weak D call: TRBD2 (6 bases). The V end lost 5 bases, the J end lost 4 bases, and 16 bases lay between the germline ends. The CDR3 is 15 residues long. Germline CDR1 SGHVS, CDR2 FQNEAQ. The DNA for the CDR3 is TGTGCCAGCAGCGACACCGCGGGAACCGCAGATACGCAGTATTTT. Translation: CASSDTAGTADTQYF.

The chain uses TRBV18 and TRBJ2-2; D gene ambiguous. Looked up from germline, CDR1 is KGHSH and CDR2 is LQKENI. This CDR3 is built from 14 residues. Trimming took 3 bases from V and 0 from J, leaving 5 bases between them. The CDR3: CASSPDANTGELFF. The DNA of the CDR3 is TGTGCCAGCTCACCGGACGCGAACACCGGGGAGCTGTTTTTT.

The chain has TRBV2 and TRBJ2-5; no definite D call. The CDR3 runs to 12 residues. The ends were cut back, 3 bases at V and 3 bases at J, with 5 bases in the middle. In germline, CDR1 is SNHLY, CDR2 FYNNEI. CDR3 loop: CASSDSEETQYF. As DNA, the CDR3 is TGTGCCAGCAGTGATTCAGAAGAGACCCAGTACTTC.

This clonotype has only a few counts. The chain is built from TRBV28 and TRBJ2-1; 14 bases are a match to TRBD2. The length of the CDR3 is 15 residues. From germline, CDR1 is MDHEN and CDR2 SYDVKM. J lost 6 bases, V lost 3 bases, and 1 base had no gene match. CDR3: CASSLGLAGVNEQFF. In DNA form, the CDR3 reads TGTGCCAGCAGTTTGGGACTAGCGGGAGTCAATGAGCAGTTCTTC.

This clonotype was picked up a small number of times. The rearrangement uses TRBV24-1 and TRBJ2-2, with a weak D call TRBD1 (6 bases). The V gene's germline CDR1 is KGHDR and CDR2 SFDVKD. With 3 bases removed from V and 5 bases from J, the gap between germline ends came to 6 bases. The CDR3 contains 13 residues. CDR3 sequence reads: CATSDRGTGELFF. The CDR3, as DNA: TGTGCCACCAGTGATAGGGGGACCGGGGAGCTGTTTTTT.

The gene calls are TRBV19 and TRBJ2-2, with TRBD1 as a possible D gene (5 bases). V lost 4 bases and J lost 1, with 13 bases in between. The CDR3 is 16 amino acids. CDR1 is LNHDA, CDR2 SQIVND, per germline (reference sequence). The CDR3 bases are TGTGCCAGTAGTACTGACATAGGGGTGAACACCGGGGAGCTGTTTTTT. This translates into CASSTDIGVNTGELFF.

The genes are TRBV3-1 and TRBJ2-1, with 11 bases matching TRBD2. Germline-derived CDR1 and CDR2 are LGHDT and YNNKEL (reference sequence). Losses at the gene ends were 1 base for V and 5 bases for J; bases not matched to a gene: 10. CDR3 length: 18 residues. This CDR3 reads CASSQAGVAGGPNNEQFF. The CDR3, as DNA: TGTGCCAGCAGCCAAGCGGGGGTAGCGGGGGGGCCAAACAATGAGCAGTTCTTC.

The V and J genes are TRBV9 and TRBJ2-1; D uncertain. CDR1 is SGDLS and CDR2 is YYNGEE in the germline V gene. The ends were cut back, 0 bases at V and 7 bases at J, with 5 bases in the middle. CDR3 size: 12 residues. The CDR3 DNA reads TGTGCCAGCAGCGTAGGTGATAATGAGCAGTTCTTC. It encodes CASSVGDNEQFF.

The gene calls are TRBV13 and TRBJ2-3, with D unclear. The germline gives CDR1 PRHDT, CDR2 FYEKMQ (reference sequence). V shed 6 bases and J shed 2 bases, with 6 bases lying between them. The CDR3 spans 12 residues. This CDR3 is CASRGPTDTQYF. As DNA, the CDR3 is TGTGCCAGCAGAGGGCCCACAGATACGCAGTATTTT. Full variable domain (rest looked up from reference TRBV13 and TRBJ2-3): AAGVIQSPRHLIKEKRETATLKCYPIPRHDTVYWYQQGPGQDPQFLISFYEKMQSDKGSIPDRFSAQQFSDYHSELNMSSLELGDSALYFCASRGPTDTQYFGPGTRLTVL.

This CDR3 is CASMTDHTGELFF. CDR3 coding DNA: TGTGCCAGCATGACCGACCACACCGGGGAGCTGTTTTTT. This chain joins TRBV28 and TRBJ2-2; no clear D gene. V lost 7 bases and J 3 bases, leaving 9 bases between the germline ends. Germline CDR1 and CDR2: MDHEN and SYDVKM. The CDR3 is made up of 13 amino acids.

The chain links TRBV29-1 to TRBJ1-2; unclear D gene. Trimming cost V 3 bases and J 4 bases, with 12 bases left between them. CDR3 length equals 13 residues. Germline V gene lookup returns CDR1 SQVTM and CDR2 ANQGSEA. The CDR3 reads CSVEAFTPYGYTF. CDR3 bases: TGCAGCGTTGAGGCATTTACCCCCTATGGCTACACCTTC.

The chain combines TRBV4-2 with TRBJ2-1; D might be TRBD1 or TRBD2, each matching 5 bases. The CDR3 runs 13 residues. V was shortened by 0 bases and J by 13 bases, with 13 bases between the two germline ends. Looked up from germline, CDR1 is LGHNA and CDR2 is YNFKEQ. CDR3 nucleotide sequence: TGTGCCAGCAGCCAAGAGGGCGAATGGGACCAGTTCTTC. This gives the protein CASSQEGEWDQFF.

The chain uses TRBV6-6 and TRBJ2-5, with D possibly matching TRBD2 (5 bases). Looked up from germline, CDR1 is MNHNY and CDR2 is SVGAGI (reference sequence). The CDR3 is 12 amino acids. V dropped 6 bases and J dropped 5 bases, with 10 bases sitting between them. The chain's CDR3 is CASSTSKETQYF. The CDR3, as DNA: TGTGCCAGCAGCACTAGTAAGGAGACCCAGTACTTC.

The gene calls are TRBV13 and TRBJ2-7; D possibly corresponds to TRBD2 (5 bases). Per the germline V gene, CDR1 is PRHDT and CDR2 is FYEKMQ (reference sequence). This CDR3 has 15 amino acids. With 0 bases removed from V and 1 base from J, the gap between germline ends came to 10 bases. CDR3: CASSLGGSGSYEQYF. The CDR3 DNA sequence: TGTGCCAGCAGCTTAGGCGGTTCGGGGTCCTACGAGCAGTACTTC.

J is TRBJ2-7 and V is TRBV9, with no clear D. Trimming left V 2 bases short and J 7 bases short, with 10 bases between. The germline V gene has CDR1 SGDLS and CDR2 YYNGEE. The CDR3 is 12 residues long. The CDR3, as DNA: TGTGCCAGCAGCGTGGGCGATCGGGAGCAGTACTTC. Its translation: CASSVGDREQYF.

This rearrangement joins TRBV3-1 to TRBJ2-1; D gene ambiguous. This CDR3 comprises 17 residues. The V end was cut by 4 bases, the J end by 4 bases, with 20 bases between. The germline CDR1 and CDR2 sequences are LGHDT and YNNKEL (reference sequence). The CDR3 protein is CASSPHFPGGTYNEQFF. As DNA, the CDR3 is TGTGCCAGCAGCCCCCACTTTCCCGGCGGCACGTACAATGAGCAGTTCTTC.

This clonotype was recorded once. J is TRBJ2-5 and V is TRBV15, with TRBD2 identical over 8 bases. There are 15 residues in the CDR3. V dropped 5 bases and J dropped 3; count of bases not matched to a gene: 8. The germline CDR1 and CDR2 sequences are LNHNV and YYDKDF (reference sequence). DNA for the CDR3: TGTGCCACCAGCCTCAACCGGGGGGGAGAAGAGACCCAGTACTTC. It encodes CATSLNRGGEETQYF.

The chain carries TRBV9 and TRBJ2-1, with 8 positions matching TRBD2. CDR3 length: 11 residues. The V gene's germline CDR1 is SGDLS and CDR2 YYNGEE. CDR3 in DNA: TGTGCGACGGGGGGGCCGAGGGAGCAGTTCTTC. It specifies CATGGPREQFF.

The V gene is TRBV20-1, the J gene TRBJ1-1; the match to TRBD1 covers 7 bases. J lost 0 bases, V lost 5 bases, and 12 bases had no gene match. Germline CDR1 and CDR2: DFQATT and SNEGSKA (reference sequence). This CDR3 contains 16 residues. The CDR3 DNA sequence: TGCAGTGCTCACGCTCTGACAGGGCACGTGAACACTGAAGCTTTCTTT. Protein: CSAHALTGHVNTEAFF.

The chain uses TRBV20-1 and TRBJ2-1; TRBD2 matches 9 bases. Germline loops: CDR1 DFQATT, CDR2 SNEGSKA (reference sequence). V dropped 0 bases and J dropped 8; count of bases not matched to a gene: 14. The CDR3 has 17 residues. The CDR3: CSARDRLAGGPLDEQFF. In DNA form, the CDR3 reads TGCAGTGCTAGAGATCGACTGGCGGGAGGGCCGTTGGATGAGCAGTTCTTC.

In its sample, this clonotype was seen once. The genes are TRBV2 and TRBJ2-2, with D hard to call. Germline values: CDR1 SNHLY, CDR2 FYNNEI. This CDR3 spans 14 amino acids. V was shortened by 2 bases and J by 2 bases, with 6 bases between the two germline ends. The CDR3 DNA sequence: TGTGCCAGCAGTGAAACTTCTAACACCGGGGAGCTGTTTTTT. As protein: CASSETSNTGELFF.

The chain carries TRBV27 and TRBJ1-2, with 7 bases identical to TRBD1. J gave up 8 bases and V 2 bases, and 11 bases lay outside the gene matches. The CDR3 runs to 15 residues. CDR1 and CDR2 (germline): MNHEY, SMNVEV (reference sequence). This CDR3 reads CASSLRDRPFGGYTF. The CDR3 region has the DNA TGTGCCAGCAGTTTAAGGGACAGACCCTTCGGGGGCTACACCTTC.

The V call is TRBV20-1, the J call TRBJ1-5, with no clear D. Germline assignment: CDR1 DFQATT and CDR2 SNEGSKA (reference sequence). CDR3 length: 14 residues. The germline V and J ends were trimmed by 0 bases and 6 bases, with 12 bases remaining between them. The CDR3, as DNA: TGCAGTGCTAGAGATATGGGATTGGGTCAGCCCCAGCATTTT. This gives the protein CSARDMGLGQPQHF.